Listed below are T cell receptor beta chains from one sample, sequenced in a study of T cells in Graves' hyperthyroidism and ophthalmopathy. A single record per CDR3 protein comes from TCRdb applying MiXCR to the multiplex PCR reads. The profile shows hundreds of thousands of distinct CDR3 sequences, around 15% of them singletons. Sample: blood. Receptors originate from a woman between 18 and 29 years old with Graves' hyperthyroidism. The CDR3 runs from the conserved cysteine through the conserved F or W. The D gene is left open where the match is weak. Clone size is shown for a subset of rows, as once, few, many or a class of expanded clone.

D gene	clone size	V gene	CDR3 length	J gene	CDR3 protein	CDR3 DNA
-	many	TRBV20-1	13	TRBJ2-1	CSAPGTGRGEQFF	TGCAGTGCCCCCGGAACGGGGCGCGGTGAGCAGTTCTTC
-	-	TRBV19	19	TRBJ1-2	CASSIDPFRVEDANYGYTF	TGTGCCAGTAGTATAGATCCGTTCCGGGTTGAGGATGCTAACTATGGCTACACCTTC
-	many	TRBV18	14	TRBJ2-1	CASSSKGVADEQFF	TGTGCCAGCTCATCAAAGGGGGTGGCGGATGAGCAGTTCTTC
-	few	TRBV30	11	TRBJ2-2	CAWSPAGELLF	TGTGCCTGGAGTCCCGCCGGGGAGCTGCTTTTT
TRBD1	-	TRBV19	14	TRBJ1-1	CASSHGTVNTEAFF	TGTGCCAGTAGTCATGGGACAGTGAACACTGAAGCTTTCTTT
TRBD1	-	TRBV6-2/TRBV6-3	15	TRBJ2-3	CASRPRDRAPDTQYF	TGTGCCAGCAGGCCCCGGGACAGGGCTCCAGATACGCAGTATTTT
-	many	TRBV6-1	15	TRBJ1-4	CASSSKGGQGKELFF	TGTGCCAGCAGTTCTAAGGGAGGTCAGGGGAAAGAACTGTTTTTT
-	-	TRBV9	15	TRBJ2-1	CASTPNADFRGEQFF	TGTGCCAGCACCCCCAACGCCGACTTTAGGGGTGAGCAGTTCTTC
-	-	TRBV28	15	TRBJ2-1	CASRNEKGSGNEQFF	TGTGCCAGCAGAAACGAGAAGGGGTCCGGTAATGAGCAGTTCTTC
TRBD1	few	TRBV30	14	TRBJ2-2	CAWGTGGHTGELFF	TGTGCCTGGGGGACAGGGGGCCATACCGGGGAGCTGTTTTTT
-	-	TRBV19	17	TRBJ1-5	CASSSPPGYRGNQPQHF	TGTGCCAGTAGTTCTCCCCCAGGGTATCGGGGCAATCAGCCCCAGCATTTT
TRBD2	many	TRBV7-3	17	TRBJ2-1	CASSLRGLADHYNEQFF	TGTGCCAGCAGCTTAAGGGGACTAGCGGATCACTACAATGAGCAGTTCTTC
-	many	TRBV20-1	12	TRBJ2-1	CSAPGLHNEQFF	TGCAGTGCTCCAGGACTCCACAATGAGCAGTTCTTC
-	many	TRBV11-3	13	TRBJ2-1	CASSTRGGNEQFF	TGTGCCAGCAGCACCAGGGGAGGCAATGAGCAGTTCTTC
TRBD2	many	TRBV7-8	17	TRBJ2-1	CASSLSLAGGGYNEQFF	TGTGCCAGCAGCTTGAGTCTAGCGGGAGGGGGTTACAATGAGCAGTTCTTC
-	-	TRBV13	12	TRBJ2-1	CASSSRYNAQFF	TGTGCCAGCAGCTCCCGGTACAATGCGCAGTTCTTC
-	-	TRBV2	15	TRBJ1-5	CASSRDTPSNQPQHF	TGTGCCAGCAGTAGGGACACCCCTAGCAATCAGCCCCAGCATTTT
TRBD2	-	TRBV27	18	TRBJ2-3	CASSLWARSGISTDTQYF	TGTGCCAGCAGTTTATGGGCTCGGAGCGGGATTAGCACAGATACGCAGTATTTT
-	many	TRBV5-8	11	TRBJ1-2	CASSTKAGYTF	TGTGCCAGCAGCACTAAGGCGGGCTACACCTTC
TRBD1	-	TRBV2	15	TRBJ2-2	CASCRGQGGAGELFF	TGTGCCAGCTGCCGCGGACAGGGGGGTGCCGGGGAGCTGTTTTTT
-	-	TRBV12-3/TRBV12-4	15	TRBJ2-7	CASSFGVPDAYEQYF	TGTGCCAGCAGTTTCGGCGTCCCGGACGCCTACGAGCAGTACTTC
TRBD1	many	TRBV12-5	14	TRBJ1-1	CASGQGTGSIGAFF	TGTGCTAGTGGCCAGGGGACAGGGAGTATTGGAGCTTTCTTT
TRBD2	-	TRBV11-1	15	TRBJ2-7	CASSLGTRASYEQYF	TGTGCCAGCAGCTTAGGGACTAGGGCCTCCTACGAGCAGTACTTC
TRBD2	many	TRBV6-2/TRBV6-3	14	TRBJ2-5	CASSWGSGRATQYF	TGTGCCAGCAGTTGGGGGAGCGGGAGAGCAACCCAGTACTTC
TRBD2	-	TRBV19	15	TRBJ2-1	CASSMAGRTYNEQFF	TGTGCCAGTAGTATGGCCGGGAGGACCTACAATGAGCAGTTCTTC
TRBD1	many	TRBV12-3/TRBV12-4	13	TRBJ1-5	CASSSQGARTQHF	TGTGCCAGCAGTTCACAGGGGGCGCGGACCCAGCATTTT
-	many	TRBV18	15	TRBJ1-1	CASSRLQAKNTEAFF	TGTGCCAGCTCAAGGCTACAGGCAAAGAACACTGAAGCTTTCTTT
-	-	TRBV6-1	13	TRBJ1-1	CASNRFLNTEAFF	TGTGCCAGCAACAGGTTTCTGAACACTGAAGCTTTCTTT
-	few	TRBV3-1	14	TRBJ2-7	CASSRTAPSGEQYF	TGTGCCAGCAGCCGGACAGCGCCTTCAGGGGAGCAGTACTTC
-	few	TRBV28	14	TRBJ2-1	CASSFQGLRNEQFF	TGTGCCAGCAGCTTCCAGGGATTACGTAATGAGCAGTTCTTC
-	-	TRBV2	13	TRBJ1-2	CASSDRQDYGYTF	TGTGCCAGCAGTGATAGGCAGGACTATGGCTACACCTTC
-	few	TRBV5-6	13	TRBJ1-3	CASRHSFRNTIYF	TGTGCCAGCAGACACAGTTTTCGAAACACCATATATTTT
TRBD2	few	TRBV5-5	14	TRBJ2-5	CASSLLAGGGTQYF	TGTGCCAGCAGCCTGCTAGCGGGAGGAGGGACCCAGTACTTC
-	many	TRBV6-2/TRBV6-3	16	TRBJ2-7	CASSSSGLSLAYEQYF	TGTGCCAGCAGTTCATCCGGACTTAGCTTGGCCTACGAGCAGTACTTC
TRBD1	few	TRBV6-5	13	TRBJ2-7	CASSYTGAYEQYF	TGTGCCAGCAGTTACACAGGGGCATACGAGCAGTACTTC
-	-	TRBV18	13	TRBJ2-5	CASSPARGETQYF	TGTGCCAGCTCTCCGGCTAGAGGGGAGACCCAGTACTTC
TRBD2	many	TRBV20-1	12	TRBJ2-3	CSATSATDTQYF	TGCAGTGCCACTAGCGCCACAGATACGCAGTATTTT
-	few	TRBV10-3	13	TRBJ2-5	CAIRTAYQETQYF	TGTGCCATTCGGACGGCGTACCAAGAGACCCAGTACTTC
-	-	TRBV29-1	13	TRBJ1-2	CSVAVPGGYGYTF	TGCAGCGTTGCAGTACCAGGCGGCTATGGCTACACCTTC
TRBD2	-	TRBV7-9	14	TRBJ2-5	CASSFAGTSETQYF	TGTGCCAGCAGCTTCGCCGGGACTAGCGAGACCCAGTACTTC
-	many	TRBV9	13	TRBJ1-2	CASSALRQDGYTF	TGTGCCAGCAGCGCCCTGCGGCAGGATGGCTACACCTTC
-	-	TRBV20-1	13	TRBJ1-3	CSATSGAGNTIYF	TGCAGTGCAACCTCAGGGGCTGGAAACACCATATATTTT
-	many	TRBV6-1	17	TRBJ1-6	CASSDLGGQAYNSPLHF	TGTGCCAGCAGTGACCTGGGGGGTCAGGCCTATAATTCACCCCTCCACTTT
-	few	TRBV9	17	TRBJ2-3	CASSASGTASKRDTQYF	TGTGCCAGCAGCGCCTCCGGGACTGCCTCAAAAAGAGATACGCAGTATTTT
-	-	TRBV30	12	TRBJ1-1	CASGGARTEAFF	TGTGCCTCGGGGGGGGCAAGAACTGAAGCTTTCTTT
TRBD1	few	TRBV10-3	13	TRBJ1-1	CATGQGANTEAFF	TGTGCCACCGGACAGGGGGCTAACACTGAAGCTTTCTTT
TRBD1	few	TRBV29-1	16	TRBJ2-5	CSVEPRQGWYQETQYF	TGCAGCGTTGAACCCCGACAGGGTTGGTACCAAGAGACCCAGTACTTC
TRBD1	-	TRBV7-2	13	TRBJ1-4	CASSSRHRGKLFF	TGTGCCAGCAGCTCAAGGCACAGGGGGAAACTGTTTTTT
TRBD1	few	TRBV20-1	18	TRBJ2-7	CSARGGTGEERDTYEQYF	TGCAGTGCTAGAGGTGGGACAGGGGAGGAGCGGGACACCTACGAGCAGTACTTC
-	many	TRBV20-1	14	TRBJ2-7	CSARERRWSYEQYF	TGCAGTGCTAGAGAGAGACGCTGGTCCTACGAGCAGTACTTC
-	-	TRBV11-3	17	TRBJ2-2	CASSSRSREKPDGELFF	TGTGCCAGCAGCTCCCGAAGCCGGGAGAAACCTGACGGGGAGCTGTTTTTT
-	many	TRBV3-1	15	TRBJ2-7	CASSQEEGTGYEQYF	TGTGCCAGCAGCCAAGAAGAAGGGACTGGCTACGAGCAGTACTTC
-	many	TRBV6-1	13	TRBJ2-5	CASRRGGEETQYF	TGTGCCAGCAGGAGGGGGGGGGAAGAGACCCAGTACTTC
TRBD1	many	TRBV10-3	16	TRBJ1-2	CAISDTLTGTNYGYTF	TGTGCCATCAGTGATACCCTGACAGGGACTAACTATGGCTACACCTTC